Listed below are T cell receptor beta chains from one sample, sequenced in a study of shared clonotypes between healthy human individuals. TCRdb's copy holds only in-frame clones and misses some; the assay was immunoSEQ multiplex PCR. Counted here are roughly 2,300,000 clones, around 92% occurring once; the ten biggest clones make up 0.37%. The specimen was naive CD4+ T cells from PBMCs. Every receptor here comes from a young man in good health. Some clones in this sample may be carry-over from other donors' samples. Each CDR3 is given with its conserved first and last residue. Fields, in order: J gene, clone size, V gene, D gene, CDR3 DNA, CDR3 protein. D genes are given only for firm matches. For some rows the clone size is stated as once, few or many, or as a class when expanded; others skip it.

TRBJ1-3 NA TRBV14 TRBD1 TGTGCCAGCAGCCCAGGCGGGACAGCTGGAAACACCATATATTTT CASSPGGTAGNTIYF
TRBJ2-2 NA TRBV25-1 NA TGTGCCAGCAGTGACTTGAACACCGGGGAGCTGTTTTTT CASSDLNTGELFF
TRBJ2-3 NA TRBV2 TRBD2 TGTGCCAGCAGCGCTAAGACTAGCGGGGACGATACGCAGTATTTT CASSAKTSGDDTQYF
TRBJ2-1 NA TRBV18 NA TGTGCCAGCTCATCCGGGACTCACAATGAGCAGTTCTTC CASSSGTHNEQFF
TRBJ2-7 NA TRBV6-5 NA TGTGCCAGCAGTTATTTAGCCAGGGCGAGCTCCTACGAGCAGTACTTC CASSYLARASSYEQYF
TRBJ2-3 NA TRBV4-3 NA TGCGCCAGCAGCCAGTCAGGGTCGGCTACGCAGTATTTT CASSQSGSATQYF
TRBJ2-7 few TRBV18 NA TGTGCCAGCTCACCAGGGTTCGAGCAGTACTTC CASSPGFEQYF
TRBJ1-5 NA TRBV19 TRBD1 TGTGCCAGTTCGGACAGGAACAATCAGCCCCAGCATTTT CASSDRNNQPQHF
TRBJ2-2 NA TRBV5-1 NA TGCGCCAGCAGCTTGATTGTCCCCGGGGGCAGCTACACCGGGGAGCTGTTTTTT CASSLIVPGGSYTGELFF
TRBJ1-5 once TRBV5-3 TRBD1 TGTGCCAGAAGCTTGGAAGACAGGGTGCCAACTGTCTCCTCAATCAAGGTCGGGCCCCAGCATTTT CARSLEDRVPTVSSIKVGPQHF
TRBJ2-1 once TRBV27 NA TGTGCCAGCAGTTTAGCGATATACAATGAGCAGTTCTTC CASSLAIYNEQFF
TRBJ2-5 NA TRBV5-8 NA TGTGCCAGCAGCGCAAAAGAGACCCAGTACTTC CASSAKETQYF
TRBJ1-1 NA TRBV5-8 NA TGTGCCAGCAGCTTGGGGCCCGGCCGCACTGAAGCTTTCTTT CASSLGPGRTEAFF
TRBJ2-1 NA TRBV18 NA TGTGCCAGCTCAGGGATTGGCTTAGGTGAGCAGTTCTTC CASSGIGLGEQFF
TRBJ1-4 NA TRBV27 NA TGTGCCAGCAGTTTAGTTTTGGCAGAGAGGGAAAAACTGTTTTTT CASSLVLAEREKLFF
TRBJ1-4 NA TRBV6-6 TRBD1 TGTGCCAGCAGCCCCCGACAGGGGATAGTGGAAAAACTGTTTTTT CASSPRQGIVEKLFF
TRBJ2-5 NA TRBV2 NA TGTGCCAGCAGTTCCCGGAGGGAGACCCAGTACTTC CASSSRRETQYF
TRBJ2-3 NA TRBV4-3 NA TGCGCCAGCAGACGGAACCCCCTGGGGGGCACAGATACGCAGTATTTT CASRRNPLGGTDTQYF
TRBJ1-1 NA TRBV7-9 NA TGTGCCAGCAGTTACCTGGACGGGAACACTGAAGCTTTCTTT CASSYLDGNTEAFF
TRBJ2-5 NA TRBV9 NA TGTGCCAGCAGCGTAGCGTCAGAGGAGACCCAGTACTTC CASSVASEETQYF
TRBJ1-2 NA TRBV6-5 NA TGTGCCAGCAGTTACGGTGGCATATCGAGGGGCGGCTACACCTTC CASSYGGISRGGYTF
TRBJ2-7 NA TRBV6-6 NA TGTGCCAGCAGCACGACAGCCCTCCGTCACGAGCAGTACTTC CASSTTALRHEQYF